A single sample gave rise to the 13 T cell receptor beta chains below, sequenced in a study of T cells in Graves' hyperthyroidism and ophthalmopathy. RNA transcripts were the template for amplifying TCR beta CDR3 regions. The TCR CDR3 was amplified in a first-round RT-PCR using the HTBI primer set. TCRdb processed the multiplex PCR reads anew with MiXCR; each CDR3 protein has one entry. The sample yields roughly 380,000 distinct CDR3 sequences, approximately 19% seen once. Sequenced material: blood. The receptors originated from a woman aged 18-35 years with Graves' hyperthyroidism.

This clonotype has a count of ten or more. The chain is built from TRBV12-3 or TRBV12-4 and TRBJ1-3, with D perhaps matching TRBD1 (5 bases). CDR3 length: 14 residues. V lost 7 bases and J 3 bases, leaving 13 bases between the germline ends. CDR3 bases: TGTGCCAGCATGCAGGGTCCTGGTGGAAACACCATATATTTT. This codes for CASMQGPGGNTIYF.

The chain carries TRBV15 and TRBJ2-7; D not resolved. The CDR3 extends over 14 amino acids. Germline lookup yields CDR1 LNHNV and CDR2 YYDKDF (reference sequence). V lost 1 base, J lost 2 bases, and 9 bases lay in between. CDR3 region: CATSRGARAYEQYF. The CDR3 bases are TGTGCCACCAGCAGAGGGGCCCGCGCCTACGAGCAGTACTTC. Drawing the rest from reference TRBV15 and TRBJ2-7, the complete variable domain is DAMVIQNPRYQVTQFGKPVTLSCSQTLNHNVMYWYQQKSSQAPKLLFHYYDKDFNNEADTPDNFQSRRPNTSFCFLDIRSPGLGDTAMYLCATSRGARAYEQYFGPGTRLTVT.

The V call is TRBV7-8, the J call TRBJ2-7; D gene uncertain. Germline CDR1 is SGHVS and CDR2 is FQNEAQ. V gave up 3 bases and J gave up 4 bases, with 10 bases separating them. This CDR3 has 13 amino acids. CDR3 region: CASSLSQPYEQYF. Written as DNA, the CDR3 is TGTGCCAGCAGCTTGAGCCAGCCTTACGAGCAGTACTTC.

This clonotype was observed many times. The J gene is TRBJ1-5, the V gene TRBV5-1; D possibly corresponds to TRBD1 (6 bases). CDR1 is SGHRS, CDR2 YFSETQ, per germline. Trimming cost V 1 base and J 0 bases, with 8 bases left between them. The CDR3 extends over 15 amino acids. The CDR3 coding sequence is TGCGCCAGCAGCTTGACAGGGTATAGCAATCAGCCCCAGCATTTT. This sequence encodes CASSLTGYSNQPQHF.

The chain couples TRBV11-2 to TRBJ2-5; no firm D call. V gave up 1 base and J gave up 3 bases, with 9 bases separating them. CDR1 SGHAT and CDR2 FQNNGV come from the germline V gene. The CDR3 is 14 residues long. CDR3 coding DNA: TGTGCCAGCAGCTTAGTTTTACAGAAAGAGACCCAGTACTTC. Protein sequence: CASSLVLQKETQYF.

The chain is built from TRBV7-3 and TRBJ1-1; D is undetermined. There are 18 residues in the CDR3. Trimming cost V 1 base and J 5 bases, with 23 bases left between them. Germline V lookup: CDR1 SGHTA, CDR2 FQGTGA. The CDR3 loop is CASSLKWWSPSPRTEAFF. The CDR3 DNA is TGTGCCAGCAGCTTAAAGTGGTGGTCGCCGTCCCCGAGGACTGAAGCTTTCTTT.

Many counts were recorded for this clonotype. CDR3 DNA: TGTGCCTGGAGTGTACGGAGGGTGTTGACCTACGAGCAGTACTTC. This codes for CAWSVRRVLTYEQYF. J is TRBJ2-7 and V is TRBV30; D might be TRBD2 (6 bases). The CDR3 totals 15 residues. Germline V gene data show CDR1 as GTSNPN and CDR2 as SVGIG (reference sequence). With 0 bases removed from V and 2 bases from J, the gap between germline ends came to 14 bases.

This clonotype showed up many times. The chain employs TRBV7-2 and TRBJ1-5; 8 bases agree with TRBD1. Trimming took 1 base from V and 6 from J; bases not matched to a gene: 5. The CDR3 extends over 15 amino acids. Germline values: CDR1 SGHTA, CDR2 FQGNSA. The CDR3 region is CASSLGPGGSQPQHF. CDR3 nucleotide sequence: TGTGCCAGCAGCTTAGGGCCAGGGGGCAGTCAGCCCCAGCATTTT.

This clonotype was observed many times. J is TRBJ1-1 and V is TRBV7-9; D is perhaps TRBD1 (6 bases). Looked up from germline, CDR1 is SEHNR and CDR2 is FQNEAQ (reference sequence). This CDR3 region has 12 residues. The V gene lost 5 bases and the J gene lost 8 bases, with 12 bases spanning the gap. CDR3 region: CASSGQSLEAFF. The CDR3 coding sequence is TGTGCCAGCAGCGGACAGAGCCTGGAAGCTTTCTTT.

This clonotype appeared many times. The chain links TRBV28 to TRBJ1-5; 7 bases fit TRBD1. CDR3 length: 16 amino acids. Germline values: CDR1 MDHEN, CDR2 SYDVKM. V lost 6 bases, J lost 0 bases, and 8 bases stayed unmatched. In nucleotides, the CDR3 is TGTGCCAGCAGGTTCCAGGGACAGTATAGCAATCAGCCCCAGCATTTT. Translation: CASRFQGQYSNQPQHF.

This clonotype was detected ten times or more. CDR3 residues: CASSYKPESYEQYF. The CDR3 bases are TGTGCCAGCAGTTACAAACCAGAATCCTACGAGCAGTACTTC. V gene TRBV6-5 combines with J gene TRBJ2-7, with unresolved D. Trimming cost V 2 bases and J 1 base, with 9 bases left between them. The CDR3 length is 14 residues. Germline values: CDR1 MNHEY, CDR2 SVGAGI.

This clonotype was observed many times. This CDR3 reads CASSLVGTGGLGQPQHF. DNA for the CDR3: TGTGCCAGCAGCTTAGTAGGGACAGGGGGGTTGGGTCAGCCCCAGCATTTT. This chain joins TRBV11-2 and TRBJ1-5, with 11 bases identical to TRBD1. CDR1 SGHAT and CDR2 FQNNGV come from the germline V gene. The CDR3 sequence is 17 residues long. V was pared by 1 base and J by 6 bases, with 8 bases of the junction left unmatched.

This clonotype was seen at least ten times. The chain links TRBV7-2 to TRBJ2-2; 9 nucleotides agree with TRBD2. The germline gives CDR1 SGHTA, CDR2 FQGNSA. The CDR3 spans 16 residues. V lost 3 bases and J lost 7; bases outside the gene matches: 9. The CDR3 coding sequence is TGTGCCAGCAGCTTCGCAATGTGGACTAGCGTCGGGGAGCTGTTTTTT. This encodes CASSFAMWTSVGELFF. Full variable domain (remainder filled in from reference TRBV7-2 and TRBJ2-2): GAGVSQSPSNKVTEKGKDVELRCDPISGHTALYWYRQSLGQGLEFLIYFQGNSAPDKSGLPSDRFSAERTGGSVSTLTIQRTQQEDSAVYLCASSFAMWTSVGELFFGEGSRLTVL.